This T cell receptor beta chain was recorded in a study of T-cell memory formation after mild COVID-19. Study overall: Clustering of TCRs was largely donor specific.

Ten or more counts support this clonotype. The target antigen is unknown. Germline V lookup: CDR1 LGHDT, CDR2 YNNKEL (reference sequence). The CDR3 spans 14 residues. Deletions cut 0 bases from V and 2 bases from J, with 4 bases between. Points from the study as a whole: Certain responding clones were present in pre-infection memory, suggesting participation of cross-reactive memory.

After 5'RACE with constant-segment primers, TCR alpha and TCR beta cDNA libraries carrying sample barcodes and UMIs were obtained. MiXCR, applied by TCRdb to the 5' RACE reads, yields one record per CDR3 protein. The sample has roughly 40,000 distinct CDR3 sequences; more than 7% are singletons. The chain has TRBV3-1 and TRBJ2-2; no firm D call. This receptor was identified in a man aged 18 to 30 who had mild COVID-19 (a few samples of this study predate the infection). Cell type and time point are not known. The specimen sequenced was PBMCs or a T cell subset sorted from them (not recorded which). In nucleotides, the CDR3 is TGTGCCAGCAGCCAAGACCCAAACACCGGGGAGCTGTTTTTT. It specifies CASSQDPNTGELFF.